A single sample is the source of the 15 T cell receptor beta chains below, sequenced in a study of T cell responses to AZD1222 COVID-19 vaccine. This table comes from immunoSEQ multiplex PCR, and its TCRdb copy is limited to in-frame clones, with some not included. The sample consists of around 150,000 clones, 85% to 95% of them appearing once. The input for sequencing was peripheral blood, taken on day 0 of AZD1222 vaccination. These receptor sequences come from an adult in good health.

The chain employs TRBV3-1 (or the pseudogene TRBV3-2) and TRBJ2-7; 8 bases match TRBD1. CDR1 is LGHDT and CDR2 is YNNKEL in the germline V gene (reference sequence). CDR3 size: 13 residues. The junction had 3 bases not matched to a gene; V was cut back by 6 bases and J by 2 bases. Here the CDR3 reads CASRWTGPYEQYF. Here the CDR3 DNA reads TGTGCCAGCAGGTGGACAGGGCCCTACGAGCAGTACTTC.

The CDR3 region is CAISESWGYTF. CDR3 sequence (DNA): TGTGCCATCAGTGAGTCTTGGGGCTACACCTTC. V gene TRBV10-3 combines with J gene TRBJ1-2; no clear D. This CDR3 spans 11 amino acids. Germline CDR1 is ENHRY and CDR2 is SYGVKD. Trimming cost V 0 bases and J 8 bases, with 4 bases left between them.

The V call is TRBV7-2, the J call TRBJ2-3, with D possibly TRBD2 on 6 matching bases. The germline CDR1 and CDR2 sequences are SGHTA and FQGNSA. This CDR3 has 13 residues. The V and J ends lost 1 base and 14 bases respectively, with 16 bases between them. CDR3 in amino acids: CASSLEAVAGGYF. The CDR3 bases are TGTGCCAGCAGCTTAGAGGCGGTAGCCGGGGGGTATTTT. The full variable domain, with the rest looked up from reference TRBV7-2 and TRBJ2-3, is GAGVSQSPSNKVTEKGKDVELRCDPISGHTALYWYRQSLGQGLEFLIYFQGNSAPDKSGLPSDRFSAERTGGSVSTLTIQRTQQEDSAVYLCASSLEAVAGGYFGPGTRLTVL.

The chain carries TRBV2 and TRBJ2-5, with 9 bases identical to TRBD2. Looked up from germline, CDR1 is SNHLY and CDR2 is FYNNEI. V dropped 7 bases and J dropped 5; count of bases not matched to a gene: 14. This CDR3 is 16 amino acids long. The CDR3 DNA follows: TGTGCCAGCATTCTAAAAGGGGCGGGAGGGCAGGAGACCCAGTACTTC. It is translated as CASILKGAGGQETQYF.

J is TRBJ2-7 and V is TRBV7-9, with a possible D match to TRBD2 (5 bases). The CDR3 covers 15 residues. The germline V gene has CDR1 SEHNR and CDR2 FQNEAQ (reference sequence). Between the trimmed V and J ends, which lost 1 base and 3 bases, there was a span of 13 bases. The DNA of the CDR3 is TGTGCCAGCAGCTTAGGGGAGTCGGTCAGCTACGAGCAGTACTTC. Its protein is CASSLGESVSYEQYF.

This chain uses TRBV6-4 with TRBJ2-3; 14 nucleotides match TRBD2. The germline V gene has CDR1 MRHNA and CDR2 SNTAGT. This CDR3 region has 18 residues. J was trimmed by 4 bases and V by 5 bases; bases with no gene match: 11. CDR3 protein: CASSPRLAGGPGSDTQYF. In DNA, the CDR3 is TGTGCCAGCAGTCCGCGACTAGCGGGGGGGCCGGGTTCAGATACGCAGTATTTT.

This chain links TRBV2 with TRBJ1-2; D is perhaps TRBD1 (6 bases). The CDR3 sequence is 14 residues long. Trimming took 4 bases from V and 1 from J, leaving 10 bases between them. Germline assignment: CDR1 SNHLY and CDR2 FYNNEI. The DNA of the CDR3 is TGTGCCAGCAGTGCTTACAGGGATAACTATGGCTACACCTTC. This translates into CASSAYRDNYGYTF.

The rearrangement links TRBV20-1 to TRBJ2-3; unclear D gene. Germline V gives CDR1 DFQATT, CDR2 SNEGSKA (reference sequence). The CDR3 length is 11 residues. V was pared by 6 bases and J by 6 bases, with 10 bases between. The DNA of the CDR3 is TGCAGTGCAGCGCTCGGGGATACGCAGTATTTT. Its translation: CSAALGDTQYF.

The J gene is TRBJ1-4, the V gene TRBV5-1, with unresolved D. Trimming left V 4 bases short and J 0 bases short, with 4 bases between. This CDR3 has 13 amino acids. The germline V gene has CDR1 SGHRS and CDR2 YFSETQ. CDR3 residues: CASSLATNEKLFF. DNA of the CDR3: TGCGCCAGCAGCCTCGCAACTAATGAAAAACTGTTTTTT.

The chain is built from TRBV28 and TRBJ2-1; 9 bases match TRBD2. The CDR3 is made up of 18 amino acids. The germline gives CDR1 MDHEN, CDR2 SYDVKM. J lost 8 bases, V lost 4 bases, and 18 bases had no gene match. CDR3 in DNA: TGTGCCAGCAGTTCTCTACACGGTGGGGCTAGCGGGAACGATGAGCAGTTCTTC. It encodes CASSSLHGGASGNDEQFF. Full variable domain (remainder filled in from reference TRBV28 and TRBJ2-1): DVKVTQSSRYLVKRTGEKVFLECVQDMDHENMFWYRQDPGLGLRLIYFSYDVKMKEKGDIPEGYSVSREKKERFSLILESASTNQTSMYLCASSSLHGGASGNDEQFFGPGTRLTVL.

V is TRBV7-2 and J is TRBJ1-6; D might be TRBD1 (5 bases). Germline CDR1 reads SGHTA; CDR2 reads FQGNSA. The length of the CDR3 is 17 residues. Deletions cut 5 bases from V and 4 bases from J, with 18 bases between. This CDR3 is CASSPVGQGEYNSPLHF. In DNA form, the CDR3 reads TGTGCCAGCAGCCCCGTTGGTCAGGGAGAATATAATTCACCCCTCCACTTT.

The chain joins TRBV19 to TRBJ2-1; D might be TRBD2 (6 bases). Germline V gene sequence: CDR1 LNHDA, CDR2 SQIVND (reference sequence). Trimming cost V 7 bases and J 0 bases, with 13 bases left between them. The CDR3 has 15 residues. This CDR3 reads CASKAGWSSYNEQFF. The CDR3 DNA is TGTGCCAGTAAAGCGGGCTGGAGCTCCTACAATGAGCAGTTCTTC.

V is TRBV7-6 and J is TRBJ2-7, with 8 positions matching TRBD2. CDR3 size: 16 residues. V lost 5 bases to trimming and J lost 4 bases; unmatched junction nucleotides: 13. Per the germline V gene, CDR1 is SGHVS and CDR2 is FNYEAQ. The chain's CDR3 is CASSPGGGPATYEQYF. In DNA, the CDR3 is TGTGCCAGCAGCCCCGGGGGGGGACCGGCGACATACGAGCAGTACTTC.

This chain uses TRBV11-2 with TRBJ2-1, with D hard to call. The CDR3 has 13 residues. Germline CDR1 and CDR2: SGHAT and FQNNGV. V was cut by 4 bases and J by 5 bases, with 9 bases left in between. The CDR3: CASSSDRNNEQFF. In nucleotides, the CDR3 is TGTGCCAGCAGCTCCGACCGGAACAATGAGCAGTTCTTC.

The chain links TRBV2 to TRBJ1-5; D call uncertain. The length of the CDR3 is 13 residues. Germline assignment: CDR1 SNHLY and CDR2 FYNNEI. V lost 4 bases and J 7 bases, leaving 11 bases between the germline ends. CDR3 loop: CASSASGTQPQHF. The CDR3 nucleotides are TGTGCCAGCAGTGCCTCAGGTACCCAGCCCCAGCATTTT.